One and the same sample provided the 26 T cell receptor beta chains below, sequenced in a study of shared clonotypes between healthy human individuals. The table came from immunoSEQ multiplex PCR; TCRdb's copy has only in-frame clones and leaves some out. The table has more than 150,000 clones, over 80% seen once. Sample: naive CD4+ T cells sorted from blood. Subset noted: CD45RA+ positively selected. The receptors were sampled from a woman aged 30 to 39 in good health.

The CDR3 sequence is CASSLGQGLNTEAFF. DNA of the CDR3: TGTGCCAGCAGTTTAGGACAGGGGTTGAACACTGAAGCTTTCTTT. The V gene is TRBV27, the J gene TRBJ1-1; TRBD1 agrees at 9 bases. Germline assignment: CDR1 MNHEY and CDR2 SMNVEV (reference sequence). The CDR3 spans 15 residues. Unmatched junction bases numbered 1, after V lost 2 bases and J lost 0 bases.

V gene TRBV29-1 combines with J gene TRBJ2-5; TRBD1 might be the D (7 bases). The assigned J gene may be wrong: the sequence end matches TRBJ2-7 better. This CDR3 comprises 15 residues. The V gene's germline CDR1 is SQVTM and CDR2 ANQGSEA. In DNA, the CDR3 is TGCAGCCTCTTCAAGGGGGCGGGAAGGCTTTACGAGCAGTACTTC. Residues: CSLFKGAGRLYEQYF.

The rearrangement joins TRBV5-4 to TRBJ2-7; D is uncertain. Germline values: CDR1 SGHNT, CDR2 YYREEE (reference sequence). CDR3 length: 15 amino acids. The V and J ends lost 0 bases and 0 bases respectively, with 10 bases between them. The chain's CDR3 is CASSLGPLSSYEQYF. The CDR3 nucleotides read TGTGCCAGCAGCTTGGGTCCCCTCAGCTCCTACGAGCAGTACTTC.

This clone was picked up one time. The chain links TRBV10-1 to TRBJ2-7; 7 bases are shared with TRBD2. The germline gives CDR1 WNHNN, CDR2 SYGVQD (reference sequence). CDR3 length: 18 amino acids. J gave up 4 bases and V 2 bases, and 17 bases lay outside the gene matches. The CDR3 sequence: CASSEGSGLADRRYEQYF. DNA for the CDR3: TGCGCCAGCAGTGAGGGGTCGGGGCTAGCGGACCGGAGATACGAGCAGTACTTC.

The J gene is TRBJ2-3, the V gene TRBV5-1, with 11 bases lining up with TRBD2. The CDR3 is 17 amino acids. V lost 0 bases, J lost 4 bases, and 7 bases stayed unmatched. The V gene's germline CDR1 is SGHRS and CDR2 YFSETQ. The CDR3 region has the DNA TGCGCCAGCAGCTTGGCCCCTAGCGGGAGGACTGCAGATACGCAGTATTTT. Translating gives CASSLAPSGRTADTQYF.

This rearrangement joins TRBV7-6 to TRBJ1-2, with TRBD1 identical over 7 bases. Germline lookup yields CDR1 SGHVS and CDR2 FNYEAQ. The CDR3 has 16 residues. V dropped 5 bases and J dropped 8; count of bases not matched to a gene: 17. CDR3 sequence: CASSPDRAGTVLGYTF. The CDR3 DNA follows: TGTGCCAGCAGCCCCGACAGGGCGGGCACTGTATTGGGCTACACCTTC.

V and J are TRBV20-1 and TRBJ2-7; D remains ambiguous. V shed 7 bases and J shed 7 bases, with 14 bases lying between them. The CDR3 spans 11 residues. Germline loops: CDR1 DFQATT, CDR2 SNEGSKA (reference sequence). In DNA, the CDR3 is TGCAGTGTAGGTCCGTCGGAGGAGCAGTACTTC. This sequence encodes CSVGPSEEQYF.

The chain uses TRBV19 and TRBJ2-7, with TRBD1 as a possible D gene (6 bases). The CDR3 loop spans 15 amino acids. V lost 5 bases to trimming and J lost 2 bases, with 16 bases between them. Germline V lookup: CDR1 LNHDA, CDR2 SQIVND (reference sequence). The chain's CDR3 is CASSRETGLPYEQYF. CDR3 nucleotides: TGTGCCAGTAGTCGAGAGACAGGTCTTCCCTACGAGCAGTACTTC.

This rearrangement joins TRBV5-1 to TRBJ2-5; TRBD2 matches at 8 bases. Near its end, the DNA agrees better with TRBJ2-7, so the J call may be wrong. The CDR3 has 14 residues. Germline loops: CDR1 SGHRS, CDR2 YFSETQ. The CDR3 coding sequence is TGCGCCAGCAGCTTGGTACTAGCGGCCTACGAGCAGTACTTC. Protein product: CASSLVLAAYEQYF.

This chain joins TRBV7-8 and TRBJ2-3, with a weak D call TRBD2 (5 bases). The germline V gene has CDR1 SGHVS and CDR2 FQNEAQ. This CDR3 is built from 14 residues. Trimming took 3 bases from V and 4 from J, leaving 11 bases between them. In DNA form, the CDR3 reads TGTGCCAGCAGCTTCCTACTAGTGGCAGATACGCAGTATTTT. It encodes CASSFLLVADTQYF.

J is TRBJ2-5 and V is TRBV7-2; D perhaps matches TRBD1 (6 bases). The DNA matches TRBJ2-7 better at its end, which makes the J call doubtful. The CDR3 has 15 residues. Germline V gives CDR1 SGHTA, CDR2 FQGNSA. CDR3: CASSLGQGLPYEQYF. The CDR3 coding sequence is TGTGCCAGCAGCTTAGGGCAGGGGTTACCCTACGAGCAGTACTTC.

V usage is TRBV30 and J usage is TRBJ2-5, with TRBD1 identical over 7 bases. The V segment lost 3 bases and the J segment 0 bases; nucleotides outside the gene matches: 22. CDR3 length: 20 residues. Germline V gene sequence: CDR1 GTSNPN, CDR2 SVGIG (reference sequence). The CDR3 protein is CAWSPRGTVGKGRYQETQYF. The CDR3, as DNA: TGTGCCTGGAGCCCCCGAGGGACAGTGGGGAAGGGGCGGTACCAAGAGACCCAGTACTTC.

This chain uses TRBV2 with TRBJ2-1; perhaps TRBD2 as D (6 bases). Germline loops: CDR1 SNHLY, CDR2 FYNNEI. V lost 3 bases and J 4 bases, leaving 13 bases between the germline ends. The CDR3 has 15 amino acids. The CDR3 region is CASSDGLAAYNEQFF. The CDR3 bases are TGTGCCAGCAGTGATGGTTTAGCGGCTTACAATGAGCAGTTCTTC. The full variable domain, completed using reference TRBV2 and TRBJ2-1, is EPEVTQTPSHQVTQMGQEVILRCVPISNHLYFYWYRQILGQKVEFLVSFYNNEISEKSEIFDDQFSVERPDGSNFTLKIRSTKLEDSAMYFCASSDGLAAYNEQFFGPGTRLTVL.

The chain couples TRBV28 to TRBJ2-7; the D gene is possibly TRBD1 (6 bases). Germline V gene sequence: CDR1 MDHEN, CDR2 SYDVKM. V was trimmed by 6 bases and J by 0 bases, leaving 21 bases between them. The CDR3 totals 17 residues. CDR3 sequence: CASRTDRDIPSSYEQYF. CDR3 nucleotide sequence: TGTGCCAGCAGAACCGACCGGGACATACCCTCCTCCTACGAGCAGTACTTC.

The chain carries TRBV5-6 and TRBJ1-1, with a possible D match to TRBD1 (6 bases). Germline assignment: CDR1 SGHDT and CDR2 YYEEEE. Trimming removed 5 bases at V and 11 bases at J, with 16 bases between. This CDR3 has 12 residues. The CDR3 bases are TGTGCCAGCAGTGTCCCCCGGGGGCGGGCTTTCTTT. Protein sequence: CASSVPRGRAFF.

The J gene is TRBJ2-3, the V gene TRBV27; the match to TRBD2 covers 10 bases. Trimming at V came to 6 bases and at J to 4 bases, leaving 13 bases not matched to a gene. This CDR3 is 17 amino acids long. CDR1 is MNHEY, CDR2 SMNVEV, per germline (reference sequence). CDR3 amino acids: CASSHTEREGRPDTQYF. In nucleotides, the CDR3 is TGTGCCAGCAGCCACACCGAGCGGGAGGGCCGCCCAGATACGCAGTATTTT.

The CDR3 region is CASSLKGSRTEAFF. CDR3 DNA: TGTGCCAGCAGTTTAAAGGGTAGTCGAACTGAAGCTTTCTTT. The J gene is TRBJ1-1, the V gene TRBV27; unclear D gene. With 2 bases removed from V and 5 bases from J, the gap between germline ends came to 12 bases. This CDR3 region has 14 residues. Germline values: CDR1 MNHEY, CDR2 SMNVEV (reference sequence).

This chain uses TRBV28 with TRBJ1-3; the D is unclear. The CDR3 length is 12 residues. Trimming shortened V by 6 bases and J by 4 bases, and 7 bases separated the two germline ends. The germline gives CDR1 MDHEN, CDR2 SYDVKM. CDR3 nucleotide sequence: TGTGCCAGCAGCAGGCAGGGAAACACCATATATTTT. Residues: CASSRQGNTIYF.

The chain combines TRBV6-1 with TRBJ2-7, with a weak D call TRBD2 (6 bases). The ends were cut back, 9 bases at V and 1 base at J, with 13 bases in the middle. The germline gives CDR1 MNHNS, CDR2 SASEGT. The CDR3 extends over 13 amino acids. In DNA, the CDR3 is TGTGCCAGTTCGGACTATCGTTCCTACGAGCAGTACTTC. Protein sequence: CASSDYRSYEQYF.

The rearrangement links TRBV28 to TRBJ1-2, with a weak D call TRBD1 (6 bases). Germline V CDR1 and CDR2: MDHEN, SYDVKM. The CDR3 sequence is 15 residues long. With 7 bases removed from V and 1 base from J, the gap between germline ends came to 16 bases. CDR3 nucleotides: TGTGCCAGCAACCTCCCGGGGGCCGGTAACTATGGCTACACCTTC. Amino acid sequence: CASNLPGAGNYGYTF.

This clone was counted once. The chain is built from TRBV2 and TRBJ2-2; 14 nucleotides match TRBD2. Losses at the gene ends were 6 bases for V and 6 bases for J; bases not matched to a gene: 3. The germline V gene encodes CDR1 SNHLY and CDR2 FYNNEI. CDR3 length: 15 amino acids. CDR3 in DNA: TGTGCCAGCAGAAAGACTAGCGGGAGGGCCGGGGAGCTGTTTTTT. Its protein product is CASRKTSGRAGELFF.

The chain links TRBV25-1 to TRBJ2-7, with D maybe TRBD2 (6 bases). Trimming took off 8 bases at V and 2 bases at J, with 16 bases between the two ends. The CDR3 runs to 14 residues. The germline CDR1 and CDR2 sequences are MGHDK and SYGVNS. In nucleotides, the CDR3 is TGTGCCAGCCGGCCCGCGGGGTCCCCCTACGAGCAGTACTTC. Amino acid sequence: CASRPAGSPYEQYF.

The rearrangement uses TRBV5-1 and TRBJ1-4, with D perhaps matching TRBD1 (5 bases). CDR1 is SGHRS, CDR2 YFSETQ, per germline. The CDR3 is 16 residues long. V shed 0 bases and J shed 3 bases, with 12 bases lying between them. CDR3 sequence: CASSLVGGDSNEKLFF. In nucleotides, the CDR3 is TGCGCCAGCAGCTTGGTAGGTGGGGACTCTAATGAAAAACTGTTTTTT.

This chain connects TRBV7-7 to TRBJ2-1; the D is unclear. Germline lookup yields CDR1 SSHAT and CDR2 FNYEAQ (reference sequence). Deletions cut 3 bases from V and 0 bases from J, with 9 bases between. This CDR3 is built from 15 residues. The CDR3, as DNA: TGTGCCAGCAGCTTTGGGGTAAGCTCCTACAATGAGCAGTTCTTC. Translated: CASSFGVSSYNEQFF.

The chain has TRBV5-5 and TRBJ1-1; 7 positions agree with TRBD1. Germline values: CDR1 SGHKS, CDR2 YYEKEE (reference sequence). This CDR3 region has 13 residues. Germline trimming cut 5 bases from V and 4 bases from J; bases unmatched to any gene: 5. In nucleotides, the CDR3 is TGTGCCAGCAGGTCCGGGACAGCCACTGAAGCTTTCTTT. Translated: CASRSGTATEAFF.

In DNA, the CDR3 is TGCGCCAGCAGCCAAGATCATAGTAGCGGGGCTATCTACGAGCAGTACTTC. Translated, it gives CASSQDHSSGAIYEQYF. This chain uses TRBV4-1 with TRBJ2-7; TRBD2 matches at 8 bases. After removal of 0 bases from V and 3 bases from J, the junction contained 10 bases not matched to a gene. The germline CDR1 and CDR2 sequences are MGHRA and YSYEKL. The CDR3 length is 17 residues.